A selection of T cell receptor beta chains follows, all from one sample in a study of shared clonotypes between healthy human individuals. The protocol was immunoSEQ multiplex PCR, while the TCRdb copy is restricted to in-frame clones and leaves out a portion. Among some 2.1 million clones listed, less than 95% were seen once. Sequencing was done on a sample of naive CD8+ T cells sorted from blood. These receptors came from a man in his late teens or twenties in good health. Each CDR3 is given with its conserved first and last residue. D genes are given only for firm matches. A row's size may be missing; if present it is once, few, many or a size class.

D gene	clone size	V gene	J gene	CDR3 protein	CDR3 DNA
NA	NA	TRBV19	TRBJ2-5	CASRRKRASVKQRQTQYF	TGTGCCAGTAGACGGAAAAGGGCTAGCGTAAAGCAGAGGCAGACCCAGTACTTC
TRBD1	few	TRBV25-1	TRBJ2-7	CARGADRAIYEQYF	TGTGCCAGGGGGGCCGACAGGGCGATCTACGAGCAGTACTTC
NA	NA	TRBV5-6	TRBJ1-2	CASTIGDGYGYTF	TGTGCCAGCACTATCGGTGACGGCTATGGCTACACCTTC
NA	NA	TRBV4-3	TRBJ2-1	CASSQDSTDYNEQFF	TGCGCCAGCAGCCAAGATAGTACTGACTACAATGAGCAGTTCTTC
NA	NA	TRBV7-8	TRBJ2-5	CASGPGTGPYDQETQYF	TGTGCCAGCGGTCCCGGGACTGGTCCATACGACCAAGAGACCCAGTACTTC
NA	NA	TRBV7-9	TRBJ1-2	CASSRLGPEGGYTF	TGTGCCAGCAGCCGACTCGGACCCGAAGGTGGCTACACCTTC
NA	NA	TRBV5-8	TRBJ2-5	CASSGYAGHETQYF	TGTGCCAGCAGCGGCTATGCAGGGCACGAGACCCAGTACTTC
TRBD1	NA	TRBV10-3	TRBJ1-1	CAISAGQGLTEAFF	TGTGCCATCAGTGCTGGACAGGGGTTAACTGAAGCTTTCTTT
NA	NA	TRBV19	TRBJ1-5	CASSMYGGNQPQHF	TGTGCCAGTAGTATGTACGGAGGCAATCAGCCCCAGCATTTT
TRBD2	NA	TRBV14	TRBJ2-5	CASSQPQSGEETQYF	TGTGCCAGCAGCCAACCTCAAAGCGGGGAAGAGACCCAGTACTTC
NA	NA	TRBV6-1	TRBJ2-7	CASSEIGSYEQCF	TGTGCCAGCAGTGAGATAGGGTCCTACGAGCAGTGCTTC
TRBD1	NA	TRBV6-1	TRBJ2-7	CASSEGMGQGYYEQYF	TGTGCCAGCAGTGAAGGAATGGGACAGGGATACTACGAGCAGTACTTC
NA	NA	TRBV15	TRBJ1-1	CATSRDKGSGTEAFF	TGTGCCACCAGCAGAGATAAGGGGTCGGGCACTGAAGCTTTCTTT
NA	NA	TRBV5-4	TRBJ1-1	CASSLGTEVFEAFF	TGTGCCAGCAGCTTGGGGACAGAAGTATTTGAAGCTTTCTTT
TRBD2	NA	TRBV30	TRBJ2-1	CAWSVFGLGNPILYNEQFF	TGTGCCTGGAGTGTATTTGGACTAGGGAATCCTATACTCTACAATGAGCAGTTCTTC
NA	NA	TRBV10-2	TRBJ2-1	CASTVGGNEQFF	TGCGCCAGCACAGTTGGGGGCAATGAGCAGTTCTTC
NA	NA	TRBV27	TRBJ2-7	CASSSTVMTGEQYF	TGTGCCAGCAGTTCGACGGTGATGACGGGGGAGCAGTACTTC
NA	NA	TRBV27	TRBJ2-7	CASSFGKLGEQYF	TGTGCCAGCAGTTTTGGCAAGCTGGGGGAGCAGTACTTC
NA	NA	TRBV10-1	TRBJ2-3	CASSHSGESTDTQYF	TGCGCCAGCAGTCATTCGGGGGAAAGCACAGATACGCAGTATTTT
NA	NA	TRBV2	TRBJ1-2	CAAAGTQNYGYTF	TGTGCCGCGGCGGGGACACAGAACTATGGCTACACCTTC
NA	NA	TRBV5-6	TRBJ2-7	CASSSDAEGYFSYEQYF	TGTGCCAGCAGCTCGGACGCAGAGGGGTACTTCTCCTACGAGCAGTACTTC
NA	NA	TRBV5-6	TRBJ2-7	CASSFLKQGIYEQYF	TGTGCCAGCAGCTTCCTTAAACAGGGTATTTACGAGCAGTACTTC
NA	NA	TRBV9	TRBJ2-5	CASSSNQETQYF	TGTGCCAGCAGCTCAAATCAAGAGACCCAGTACTTC